One sample yielded the 6 T cell receptor beta chains listed below, sequenced in a study of T-cell reconstitution after alpha-beta-depleted transplantation in children. The authors prepared the TCRbeta library with unique molecular identifiers. TCRdb itself ran the PCR reads through MiXCR, one entry per CDR3 protein. Of 490,000 or so distinct CDR3 sequences listed, under 15% are singletons. Sequencing used PBMCs from the stem cell graft donor, obtained from the stem cell graft. These receptors came from a human donor who donated a stem cell graft to a child with combined immunodeficiency.

This clonotype was observed many times. The chain is built from TRBV20-1 and TRBJ2-7; TRBD2 might be the D (5 bases). Trimming left V 5 bases short and J 2 bases short, with 10 bases between. Germline V gene sequence: CDR1 DFQATT, CDR2 SNEGSKA (reference sequence). CDR3 length equals 12 residues. The CDR3 here is CSACEGPYEQYF. Written as DNA, the CDR3 is TGCAGTGCTTGTGAGGGCCCCTACGAGCAGTACTTC.

In this sample, this clonotype turned up many times. The chain couples TRBV4-3 to TRBJ2-1; either TRBD1 or TRBD2 may supply D (5 bases each). CDR3 length equals 17 residues. Germline V gene data show CDR1 as LGHNA and CDR2 as YSLEER. V was trimmed by 3 bases and J by 0 bases, leaving 15 bases between them. This CDR3 reads CASSHAGTSSSYNEQFF. CDR3 bases: TGCGCCAGCAGCCATGCCGGGACGTCCAGCTCCTACAATGAGCAGTTCTTC.

As to this clonotype: An end of the junction differs from the germline gene, which may be a read error. The chain combines TRBV14 with TRBJ2-7; D remains ambiguous. The CDR3 contains 11 residues. Germline lookup yields CDR1 SGHDN and CDR2 FVKESK. CDR3 amino acids: CVSSASYEQYF. CDR3 bases: TGTGTCAGCAGCGCCTCTTACGAGCAGTACTTC.

V and J are TRBV11-1 and TRBJ2-2, with unresolved D. The CDR3 runs to 15 residues. Germline V gene sequence: CDR1 SGHAT, CDR2 FQDESV (reference sequence). V lost 1 base to trimming and J lost 1 base, with 7 bases between them. The chain's CDR3 is CASSLGTRNTGELFF. CDR3 in DNA: TGTGCCAGCAGCTTAGGCACCAGGAACACCGGGGAGCTGTTTTTT.

This clonotype was seen a handful of times. The V call is TRBV5-1, the J call TRBJ2-1; 14 bases map to TRBD2. CDR1 is SGHRS, CDR2 YFSETQ, per germline. V trimming: 4 bases; J trimming: 6 bases; junction bases outside the gene matches: 3. The CDR3 covers 15 residues. CDR3 nucleotides: TGCGCCAGCAGCACCGGACTAGCGGGGGGCAATGAGCAGTTCTTC. Protein product: CASSTGLAGGNEQFF.

This sequence joins TRBV29-1 and TRBJ1-4, with 10 bases that match TRBD1. Unmatched junction bases numbered 9, after V lost 7 bases and J lost 7 bases. The CDR3 sequence is 14 residues long. Germline-derived CDR1 and CDR2 are SQVTM and ANQGSEA. The chain's CDR3 is CSAGWGTGAEKLFF. CDR3 coding DNA: TGCAGCGCTGGCTGGGGGACAGGGGCTGAAAAACTGTTTTTT.